What follows are 21 T cell receptor beta chains derived from one specimen sequenced in a study of Ad26.COV2.S vaccination and SARS-CoV-2 variants. Clones were read by immunoSEQ multiplex PCR, and TCRdb kept only the in-frame ones, dropping some. The table records under 300,000 clones, around 90% of them present only once. Treatment noted: roughly 20 received Ad26.COV2.S at low or high dose, single or two shots; roughly 5 received placebo; per-sample allocation not given. After the first vaccine or placebo injection, samples were drawn on day 63. Sequencing used peripheral blood, obtained in a trial of Ad26.COV2.S vaccine versus placebo. These receptors all come from a person between 18 and 59 years old who received the Ad26.COV2.S COVID-19 vaccine or a placebo.

This clone was seen a few times. J is TRBJ1-5 and V is TRBV20-1; the match to TRBD1 covers 7 bases. The trim removed 3 bases at V and 7 bases at J, leaving 6 bases unmatched. This CDR3 has 13 residues. Germline V lookup: CDR1 DFQATT, CDR2 SNEGSKA (reference sequence). The CDR3 nucleotides read TGCAGTGCTAGTCCAGGGGGAGACCAGCCCCAGCATTTT. Its protein product is CSASPGGDQPQHF.

This clone appeared once. Other DNA sequences in the same sample also yield this CDR3. The rearrangement joins TRBV4-1 to TRBJ2-5; TRBD1 might be the D (5 bases). The CDR3 is 14 residues long. V was clipped by 0 bases and J by 4 bases, with 9 bases between them. Germline V gives CDR1 MGHRA, CDR2 YSYEKL. The CDR3 reads CASSQEGDGETQYF. CDR3 DNA sequence: TGCGCCAGCAGCCAAGAAGGGGATGGAGAGACCCAGTACTTC.

The chain combines TRBV25-1 with TRBJ2-3; D gene ambiguous. V was shortened by 3 bases and J by 1 base, with 11 bases between the two germline ends. The length of the CDR3 is 15 residues. Germline CDR1 reads MGHDK; CDR2 reads SYGVNS. CDR3: CASSEAPIGTDTQYF. The CDR3 bases are TGTGCCAGCAGTGAGGCCCCCATAGGCACAGATACGCAGTATTTT.

V and J are TRBV5-1 and TRBJ2-1, with 7 bases fitting TRBD2. CDR1 and CDR2 from the germline V gene are SGHRS and YFSETQ. The V and J ends lost 0 bases and 4 bases, in that order; junction bases with no gene match: 7. The CDR3 is 16 residues long. The chain's CDR3 is CASSLAGTMRYNEQFF. DNA of the CDR3: TGCGCCAGCAGCTTGGCCGGGACTATGCGTTACAATGAGCAGTTCTTC.

The CDR3 protein is CASTPVEVGIETQYF. For the CDR3, the DNA is TGTGCCAGCACCCCGGTCGAGGTCGGCATAGAGACCCAGTACTTC. The V gene is TRBV7-8, the J gene TRBJ2-5; D gene unclear. V lost 7 bases and J 4 bases, leaving 19 bases between the germline ends. Germline V gene data show CDR1 as SGHVS and CDR2 as FQNEAQ. The CDR3 totals 15 residues.

The genes are TRBV18 and TRBJ1-1, with a possible D match to TRBD1 (5 bases). The CDR3 runs to 16 residues. Per germline, CDR1 KGHSH and CDR2 LQKENI. Trimming stripped 1 base from V and 1 base from J, with 13 bases between. This CDR3 is CASSPRLTVGNTEAFF. The CDR3 bases are TGTGCCAGCTCACCACGTTTGACAGTGGGGAACACTGAAGCTTTCTTT.

The V gene is TRBV7-3, the J gene TRBJ1-1; 8 bases fit TRBD1. With V trimmed by 5 bases and J by 1 base, 3 bases remained unmatched. Germline V gene sequence: CDR1 SGHTA, CDR2 FQGTGA. This CDR3 has 14 amino acids. The CDR3 loop is CASSEGTGNTEAFF. In DNA form, the CDR3 reads TGTGCCAGCAGCGAAGGGACAGGGAACACTGAAGCTTTCTTT.

V is TRBV7-3 and J is TRBJ1-1; D not resolved. With 5 bases removed from V and 3 bases from J, the gap between germline ends came to 16 bases. Germline V gene lookup returns CDR1 SGHTA and CDR2 FQGTGA. This CDR3 comprises 15 residues. CDR3 residues: CASSPHGYWDTEAFF. CDR3 in DNA: TGTGCCAGCAGCCCGCATGGGTACTGGGACACTGAAGCTTTCTTT.

This chain connects TRBV6-1 to TRBJ2-2; TRBD1 aligns across 7 bases. The V and J ends lost 2 bases and 6 bases, in that order; junction bases with no gene match: 0. CDR3 size: 13 residues. Per the germline V gene, CDR1 is MNHNS and CDR2 is SASEGT. This CDR3 is CASSEQGAGELFF. The CDR3 DNA reads as TGTGCCAGCAGTGAACAGGGGGCCGGGGAGCTGTTTTTT.

In this sample, this clone turned up a few times. This chain links TRBV3-1 (or the pseudogene TRBV3-2) with TRBJ2-3, with D unclear. Trimming took off 2 bases at V and 3 bases at J, with 21 bases between the two ends. Germline CDR1 and CDR2: LGHDT and YNNKEL (reference sequence). The CDR3 extends over 18 amino acids. The CDR3 sequence: CASSQRMVYLRRTDTQYF. The CDR3 DNA follows: TGTGCCAGCAGCCAACGCATGGTCTATTTACGTCGGACAGATACGCAGTATTTT.

V is TRBV4-1 and J is TRBJ1-5; TRBD1 matches at 7 bases. Germline V gives CDR1 MGHRA, CDR2 YSYEKL. The CDR3 consists of 15 residues. With V trimmed by 2 bases and J by 3 bases, 4 bases remained unmatched. The CDR3 reads CASSQLQGFNQPQHF. CDR3 DNA: TGCGCCAGCAGCCAACTACAGGGGTTCAATCAGCCCCAGCATTTT.

The chain links TRBV6-5 to TRBJ2-7; TRBD1 aligns across 8 bases. V shed 2 bases, J shed 1 base, and the junction held 7 bases outside the gene matches. CDR1 is MNHEY, CDR2 SVGAGI, per germline. This CDR3 is 16 amino acids long. CDR3 DNA: TGTGCCAGCAGTTACGGTCGACAGGGGAGGTCCTACGAGCAGTACTTC. Translation: CASSYGRQGRSYEQYF.

The gene calls are TRBV7-2 and TRBJ1-2; TRBD1 is a possible D gene (6 bases). Germline CDR1 is SGHTA and CDR2 is FQGNSA. The V and J ends lost 5 bases and 4 bases respectively, with 14 bases between them. This CDR3 has 14 amino acids. CDR3 in amino acids: CASSERGQSYGYTF. The DNA of the CDR3 is TGTGCCAGCAGCGAGCGGGGACAATCCTATGGCTACACCTTC.

This clone was seen only a few times. V usage is TRBV7-9 and J usage is TRBJ2-7, with D tentatively TRBD1 or TRBD2 (5 bases each). The CDR3 length is 15 residues. Between the trimmed V and J ends, which lost 1 base and 9 bases, there was a span of 19 bases. CDR1 and CDR2 from the germline V gene are SEHNR and FQNEAQ (reference sequence). The CDR3 reads CASSLGWDPFEGQYF. The CDR3 DNA sequence: TGTGCCAGCAGCTTAGGATGGGACCCATTCGAAGGGCAGTACTTC.

CDR3 amino acids: CASSPRTRTSSLNEQFF. CDR3 DNA: TGTGCCAGCAGTCCCCGGACGAGGACTAGCTCTCTTAATGAGCAGTTCTTC. The chain recombines TRBV27 with TRBJ2-1; 8 bases map to TRBD2. Per germline, CDR1 MNHEY and CDR2 SMNVEV (reference sequence). V trimming: 5 bases; J trimming: 7 bases; junction bases outside the gene matches: 16. This CDR3 has 17 residues.

The chain combines TRBV19 with TRBJ1-5, with D possibly being TRBD1 (6 bases). This CDR3 is built from 15 residues. Germline assignment: CDR1 LNHDA and CDR2 SQIVND (reference sequence). Trimming cost V 2 bases and J 6 bases, with 14 bases left between them. CDR3: CASSISLGAGQPQHF. CDR3 bases: TGTGCCAGTAGTATAAGTTTGGGGGCAGGTCAGCCCCAGCATTTT.

V and J are TRBV4-3 and TRBJ2-3; maybe TRBD2 (5 bases). Per germline, CDR1 LGHNA and CDR2 YSLEER. V was shortened by 1 base and J by 11 bases, with 13 bases between the two germline ends. The CDR3 sequence is 13 residues long. The CDR3 DNA reads TGCGCCAGCAGCCAAGGAACTAGGGCCCAGCAGTATTTT. Translation gives CASSQGTRAQQYF.

This sequence joins TRBV24-1 and TRBJ2-3, with TRBD2 identical over 11 bases. CDR1 KGHDR and CDR2 SFDVKD come from the germline V gene. V lost 4 bases, J lost 3 bases, and 2 bases stayed unmatched. The CDR3 runs to 15 residues. CDR3 loop: CATSEWTSGTDTQYF. The CDR3, as DNA: TGTGCCACCAGTGAGTGGACTAGCGGGACAGATACGCAGTATTTT.

This clone appeared a single time. The V call is TRBV7-9, the J call TRBJ2-7; D is perhaps TRBD2 (6 bases). Trimming removed 5 bases at V and 3 bases at J, with 14 bases between. The CDR3 has 14 amino acids. Germline V gene lookup returns CDR1 SEHNR and CDR2 FQNEAQ (reference sequence). In DNA form, the CDR3 reads TGTGCCAGCAGCCCAACCGGGGGTAACTACGAGCAGTACTTC. Amino acid sequence: CASSPTGGNYEQYF.

The chain joins TRBV6-2 or TRBV6-3 to TRBJ2-3; tentatively, D is TRBD1 (5 bases). Germline values: CDR1 MNHEY, CDR2 SVGEGT. Trimming removed 5 bases from V and 1 base from J, with 16 bases in between. This CDR3 region has 16 residues. The CDR3 DNA sequence: TGTGCCAGCAGTGCCTCAGGGATAGTCGGCACAGATACGCAGTATTTT. It encodes CASSASGIVGTDTQYF.

The genes are TRBV6-2 or TRBV6-3 and TRBJ1-2; no clear D gene. The CDR3 spans 14 residues. V lost 4 bases and J 6 bases, leaving 15 bases between the germline ends. Germline V gives CDR1 MNHEY, CDR2 SVGEGT. The CDR3 sequence is CASSLGPPRNGYTF. The DNA for the CDR3 is TGTGCCAGCAGTTTAGGACCCCCTCGGAATGGCTACACCTTC.